The following is a T cell receptor (beta chain) sequence with its context. This clone's antigen is unknown. The germline gene is not matched at one end of the junction; a read error may be the cause. This specimen's treatment or condition label, interpreted: oral pan-JAK inhibitor, 5-10 mg twice daily. Lesional scalp punch biopsies and peripheral blood were collected from alopecia areata patients. PBMCs were isolated by density centrifugation and stained for CD3, CD4 and CD8, after which CD4+ and CD8+ T cells were sorted on a FACSAria. This specimen belongs to a study of CD8+ T cells in alopecia areata (dated by TCRdb to 2016 to 2018). Looking at the study overall: The treated patients, all with moderate-to-severe alopecia areata, were enrolled in an open-label pilot trial of oral tofacitinib given at 5 to 10 mg twice daily. Tofacitinib was administered for 6 to 18 months, and 6 months of follow-up off drug were then conducted to assess delayed response and recurrence. For the treated patients, the SALT score, which quantifies what percentage of scalp surface area is affected, served as the measure of disease severity. The study used high-throughput TCRbeta sequencing to examine T cell clonal expansion in alopecia areata, in both the C3H/HeJ mouse model and human patients. In humans, TCRbeta sequencing was performed on scalp tissue and on sorted CD4+ and CD8+ peripheral blood T cells from healthy controls and from patients with patchy or totalis/universalis alopecia areata. Patients on tofacitinib were biopsied at baseline and after 4 and 24 weeks of treatment, and several of the patients also had a later scalp biopsy. Clonality in the scalp was compared among normal scalp (n=4), patchy alopecia areata scalp (n=8), and alopecia totalis/universalis scalp (n=8). The RNA source kit depended on sample type: the PAXgene miRNA kit for fixed scalp, the miRNeasy kit for PBMCs, and the RNeasy kit for mouse skin. TCRbeta CDR3 regions were amplified by immunoSEQ multiplex PCR with 35 Vbeta forward and 13 Jbeta reverse primers.

CDR1 SGHTA and CDR2 FQGNSA are derived from the germline V gene. Reading from cysteine to phenylalanine, the CDR3 counts 16 amino acids. Solely the CDR3 DNA is kept, with 48 bases framed from the first base. Preparation of the library involved the immunoSEQ multiplex PCR assay. For TCR sequencing, RNA was extracted from every sample and reverse transcribed into cDNA to serve as template. SuperScript III was used to make first-strand cDNA, primed with a 2:1 mix of oligo-dT and random hexamers. A synthetic immune receptor repertoire was used to measure amplification bias, and any remaining bias was corrected computationally. The study's own analysis went as follows. After raw reads were preprocessed to remove errors, the CDR3 was defined following IMGT conventions as running from the conserved cysteine to phenylalanine. Clonality was computed by normalizing Shannon entropy by log2 of the number of productive unique TCRs and subtracting the result from 1. CD4 or CD8 identity of scalp clones was inferred by cross-referencing scalp TCRbeta sequences with sorted blood CD4 and CD8 repertoires. TCRdb took over this immuneACCESS table, retaining in-frame rearrangements with V and J assigned. Such tables are incomplete; in checked studies, under half of the missing clones stem from an unresolved V gene, and the remainder is unexplained. D and trimming were read from the DNA, whereas the V and J calls and clone size are those reported in that table. The sample data list about 190,000 clones, and under 80% of these were observed just once. Of the sample, about 1.3% falls within the top ten clones.

General findings and caveats noted by the study authors: Compared with normal scalp, lesional scalp, particularly in alopecia totalis/universalis, had higher clonality and more expanded CD8+ clones, which suggests antigenic drive. Because the treated cohort was small and had only one nonresponder, larger studies are needed to examine links between baseline CD8+ expansion and response. Many expanded lesional clones persisted in scalp and blood during tofacitinib treatment, which may partly explain relapse after stopping treatment. Tofacitinib significantly lowered scalp clonality and the number of expanded CD8+ clones among the top 100 scalp clones. Compared with mice, TCR sequences shared between patients were less clear, possibly partly because of HLA diversity across the patient population. Unlike mouse skin, which is dominated by gammadelta T cells, normal human skin has resident alphabeta T cells that are also sequenced, and this complicates analysis of the scalp TCR repertoire.

The origin of this receptor is a human donor with alopecia areata. The sequence is built from TRBV7-2 and TRBJ2-4; TRBD1 matches 9 bases in the middle. The material sequenced was CD4+ T cells sorted from blood, taken at approximately week 49, from a patient treated with tofacitinib. CDR3 reads: CASSLGQGLAKNIQYF. The sequence in DNA is TGTGCCAGCAGTTTAGGACAGGGGCTCGCCAAAAACATTCAGTACTTC. The reference TRBV7-2 and TRBJ2-4 proteins fill in what lies around the CDR3, so the full variable domain reads GAGVSQSPSNKVTEKGKDVELRCDPISGHTALYWYRQSLGQGLEFLIYFQGNSAPDKSGLPSDRFSAERTGGSVSTLTIQRTQQEDSAVYLCASSLGQGLAKNIQYFGAGTRLSVL.